Included here is one T cell receptor (beta chain) sequence, with context. The assay was immunoSEQ multiplex PCR, and TCRdb's table has in-frame clones only and misses some. The sample carries approximately 240,000 clones, under 85% recorded once. This record comes from a study of blood T cell repertoires in COVID-19. Germline assignment: CDR1 WSHSY and CDR2 SAAADI. This CDR3 is built from 14 residues. Deletions cut 3 bases from V and 3 bases from J, with 12 bases between. The genes are TRBV10-2 and TRBJ2-7; tentative D call: TRBD1 (5 bases). Sample: peripheral blood. The clonotype was recovered from a human donor in a cohort sampled during active COVID-19. The CDR3 region has the DNA TGCGCCAGCAGTGAATGGCAGACAGACTACGAGCAGTACTTC. The encoded protein is CASSEWQTDYEQYF.